The T cell receptor beta chain described here comes from a study of cytomegalovirus exposure and HLA in healthy donors. Notes on the study in general: A few chains linked to CMV were shown in vitro to be specific for CMV antigens.

Among the approximately 110 subjects of the validation cohort, separate from the approximately 670-subject first cohort, were the donors. Sequencing used immunoSEQ multiplex PCR; TCRdb keeps in-frame clones, though not all of them. Counted here are some 180,000 clones, around 80% occurring once; the ten biggest clones make up around 1.2%. Germline CDR1 and CDR2: MDHEN and SYDVKM. Trimming shortened V by 3 bases and J by 2 bases, and 14 bases separated the two germline ends. The CDR3 has 16 residues. This clone was counted many times. What it binds is unknown. Sequenced input: PBMCs. The sequence came from a woman under 40 in good health and CMV-seronegative. The genes are TRBV28 and TRBJ1-5; a possible D gene is TRBD1 (5 bases). The CDR3 spells CASSFLGGSGNQPQHF. DNA for the CDR3: TGTGCCAGCAGTTTCCTCGGGGGGTCGGGCAATCAGCCCCAGCATTTT.